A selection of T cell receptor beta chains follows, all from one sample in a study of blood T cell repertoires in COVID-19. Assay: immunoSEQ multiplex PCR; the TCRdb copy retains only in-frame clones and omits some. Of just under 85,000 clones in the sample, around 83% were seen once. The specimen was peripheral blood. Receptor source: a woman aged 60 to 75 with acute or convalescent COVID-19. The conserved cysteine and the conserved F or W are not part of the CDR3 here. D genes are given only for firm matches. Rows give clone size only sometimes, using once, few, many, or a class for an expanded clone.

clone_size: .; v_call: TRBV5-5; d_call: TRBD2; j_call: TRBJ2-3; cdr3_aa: ASSLRASGVGDTQY
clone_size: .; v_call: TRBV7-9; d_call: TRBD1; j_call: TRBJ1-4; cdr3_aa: ASRPDRATNEKLF
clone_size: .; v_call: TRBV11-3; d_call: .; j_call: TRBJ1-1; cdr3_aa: ASSLRGMNTEAF
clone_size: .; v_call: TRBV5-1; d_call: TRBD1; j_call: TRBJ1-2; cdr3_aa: ASSSGQGLSGYT
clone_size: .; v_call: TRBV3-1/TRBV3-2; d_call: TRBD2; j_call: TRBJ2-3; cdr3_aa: ASSQSTSGHSTDTQY
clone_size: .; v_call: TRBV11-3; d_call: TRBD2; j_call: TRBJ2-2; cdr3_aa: ASSLSLAGTTGELF
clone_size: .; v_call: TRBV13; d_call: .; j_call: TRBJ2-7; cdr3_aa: ASSLRGPTTDEQY
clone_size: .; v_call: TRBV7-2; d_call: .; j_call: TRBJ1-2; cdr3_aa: ASSWVPGLDT
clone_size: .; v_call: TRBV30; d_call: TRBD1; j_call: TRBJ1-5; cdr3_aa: AWDTVRDRGQPQH
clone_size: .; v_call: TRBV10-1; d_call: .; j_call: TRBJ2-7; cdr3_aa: ASSEGGPSYEQY
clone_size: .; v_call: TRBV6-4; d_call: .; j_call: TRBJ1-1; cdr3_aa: ASRIDSIGTEAF
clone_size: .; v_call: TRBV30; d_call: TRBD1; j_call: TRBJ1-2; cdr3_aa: AWSLLPGQGALGYT
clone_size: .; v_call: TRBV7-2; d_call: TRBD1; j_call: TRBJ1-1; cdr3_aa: ASSSTTGATTEAF
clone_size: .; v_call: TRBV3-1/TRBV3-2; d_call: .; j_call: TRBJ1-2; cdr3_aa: ASSQVPGGTYGYT
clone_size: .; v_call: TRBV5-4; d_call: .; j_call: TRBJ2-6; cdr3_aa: ASRGSSGGTYTGANVLT
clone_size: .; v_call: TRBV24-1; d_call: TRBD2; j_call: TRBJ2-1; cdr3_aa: ATSDRGTTLGDEQF
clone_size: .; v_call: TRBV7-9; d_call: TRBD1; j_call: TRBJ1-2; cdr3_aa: ASSSGTGFGYT
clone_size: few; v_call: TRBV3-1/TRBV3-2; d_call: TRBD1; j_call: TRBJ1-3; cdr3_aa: ASSQAQGAGNTIY
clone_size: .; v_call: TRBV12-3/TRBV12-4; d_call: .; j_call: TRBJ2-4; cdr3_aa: ASRRGGNIQY
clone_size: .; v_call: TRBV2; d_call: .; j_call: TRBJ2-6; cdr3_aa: ASTNGETGANVLT
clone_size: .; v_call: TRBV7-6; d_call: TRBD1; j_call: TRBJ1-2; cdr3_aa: ASSTGTGHYGYT
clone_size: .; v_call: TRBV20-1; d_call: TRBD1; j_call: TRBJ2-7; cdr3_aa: SASRDRTFYEQY
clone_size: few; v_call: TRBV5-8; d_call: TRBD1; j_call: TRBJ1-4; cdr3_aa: ASRDRDNEKLF
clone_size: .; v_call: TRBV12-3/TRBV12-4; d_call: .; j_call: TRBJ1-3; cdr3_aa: ASSLAGVHTIY
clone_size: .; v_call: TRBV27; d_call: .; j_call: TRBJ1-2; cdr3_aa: ASSFLGDSYYGYT
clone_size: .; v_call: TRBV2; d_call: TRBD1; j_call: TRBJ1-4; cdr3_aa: ASRGGQGYATNEKLF
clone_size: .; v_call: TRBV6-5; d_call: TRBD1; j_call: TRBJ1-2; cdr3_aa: ASSYSRDRVYGYT
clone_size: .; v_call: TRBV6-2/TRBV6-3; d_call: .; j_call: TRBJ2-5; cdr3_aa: ASSPWGPETQY
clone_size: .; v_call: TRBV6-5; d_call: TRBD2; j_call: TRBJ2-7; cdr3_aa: ASSIGLAGSYEQY
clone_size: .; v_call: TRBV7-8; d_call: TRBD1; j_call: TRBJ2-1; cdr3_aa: ASRPWTGEGEQF
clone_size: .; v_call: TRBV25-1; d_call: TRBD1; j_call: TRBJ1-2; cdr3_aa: ASSESQGGGYGYT
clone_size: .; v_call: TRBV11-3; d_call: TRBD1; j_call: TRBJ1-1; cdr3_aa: ASSSTQNRGKEAF
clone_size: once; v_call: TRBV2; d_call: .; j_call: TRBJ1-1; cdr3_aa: ASSELMSTEAF
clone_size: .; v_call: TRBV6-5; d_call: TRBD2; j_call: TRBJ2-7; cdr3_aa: ASGTLAGLTYEQY
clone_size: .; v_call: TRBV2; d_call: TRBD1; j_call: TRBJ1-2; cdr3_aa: ASTDRGAGYT
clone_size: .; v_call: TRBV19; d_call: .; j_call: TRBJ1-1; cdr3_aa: ASSIEGDTEAF
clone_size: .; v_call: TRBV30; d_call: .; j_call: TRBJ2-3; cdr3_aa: AWRVQGSTDTQY
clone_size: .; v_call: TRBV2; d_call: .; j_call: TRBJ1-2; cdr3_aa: ASTPGRGGSLGYT
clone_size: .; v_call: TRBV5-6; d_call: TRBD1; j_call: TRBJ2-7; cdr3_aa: ASSSTGQGHEQY
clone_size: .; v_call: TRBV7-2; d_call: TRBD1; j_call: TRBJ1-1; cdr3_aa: ASSVPGTGGRAF
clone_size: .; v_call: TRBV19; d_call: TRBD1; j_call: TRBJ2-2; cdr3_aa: ASSETGGTGELF
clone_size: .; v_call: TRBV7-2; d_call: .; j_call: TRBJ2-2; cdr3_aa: ASSLGRTGELF
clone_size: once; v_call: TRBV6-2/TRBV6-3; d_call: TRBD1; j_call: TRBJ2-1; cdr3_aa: ASSTTGQGTSNEQF
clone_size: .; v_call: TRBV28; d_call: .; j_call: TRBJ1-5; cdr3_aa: ASSLGGAGQPQH
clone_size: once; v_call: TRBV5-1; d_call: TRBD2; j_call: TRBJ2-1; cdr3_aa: ASSFQLAGDTYNEQF
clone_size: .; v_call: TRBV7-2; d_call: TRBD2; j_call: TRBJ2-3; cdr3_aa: ASSSGLASLTDTQY
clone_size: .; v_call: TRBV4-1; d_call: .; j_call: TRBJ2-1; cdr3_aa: ASSVLLGPKRDNEQF
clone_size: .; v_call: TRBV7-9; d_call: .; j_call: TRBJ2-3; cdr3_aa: ASSLTDTQY
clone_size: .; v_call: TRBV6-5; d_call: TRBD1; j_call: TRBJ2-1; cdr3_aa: ASSLPGTGISEQF
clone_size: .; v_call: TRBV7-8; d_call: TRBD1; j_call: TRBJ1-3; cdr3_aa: ASSPLGQGFGNTIY
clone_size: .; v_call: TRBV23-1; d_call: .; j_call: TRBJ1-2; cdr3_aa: ASTPQAGGYGYT
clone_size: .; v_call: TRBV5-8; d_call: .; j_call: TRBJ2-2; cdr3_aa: ASSLSVRNTGELF
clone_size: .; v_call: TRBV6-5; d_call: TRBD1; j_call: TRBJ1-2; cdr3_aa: ASTRQGANYGYT
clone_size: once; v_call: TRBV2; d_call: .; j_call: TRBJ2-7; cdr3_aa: ASSYDSQQY